This T cell receptor (beta chain) derives from a study of OX40 agonist ivuxolimab in advanced cancers. Across the study: Patients receiving dose escalation had hepatocellular carcinoma, melanoma, renal cell or head and neck cancer. Patients were around 83% male with ages roughly 23 to 79, mean about 54.

Only in-frame clones appear in the TCRdb table, and some are missing; sequencing was by immunoSEQ multiplex PCR. This table has almost 50,000 clones, 65% to 90% appearing once. On this clone: As yet, its antigen is unknown.

This CDR3 has 14 amino acids. Trimming at V came to 2 bases and at J to 6 bases, leaving 7 bases not matched to a gene. The germline CDR1 and CDR2 sequences are MGHDK and SYGVNS. General study results and limits: CD8+ T cells were the subset that, on average, had more expanded clones than CD4+.

V gene TRBV25-1 combines with J gene TRBJ2-7, with 7 bases aligning to TRBD1. The sample was CD4+ or CD8+ T cells sorted from blood, taken in a trial of the OX40 agonist ivuxolimab. The TCR originated in an adult with an advanced solid tumor such as melanoma, head and neck, liver or kidney cancer. The CDR3 DNA reads TGTGCCAGCAGTGAACACAGGGGAGTGGGCGAGCAGTACTTC. Its protein product is CASSEHRGVGEQYF.